A selection of T cell receptor beta chains follows, all from one sample in a study of control samples from healthy donors and cancer patients. Method: immunoSEQ multiplex PCR; TCRdb's copy keeps in-frame clones and lacks some. Of about 170,000 clones listed, around 90% are singletons. Sequencing was performed on blood. These receptors originate from a middle-aged woman in good health. The CDR3 runs from the conserved cysteine through the conserved F or W. The D gene is left open where the match is weak. A row's size may be missing; if present it is once, few, many or a size class.

TRBJ2-3 few TRBV19 TRBD2 CASSASGGPTDTQYF TGTGCCAGTAGTGCTAGCGGGGGGCCGACGGATACGCAGTATTTT
TRBJ1-1 - TRBV15 TRBD1 CATSLRTGGTEAFF TGTGCCACCAGCTTGCGGACAGGGGGCACTGAAGCTTTCTTT
TRBJ2-1 - TRBV18 TRBD2 CASSSRGGGRSYNEQFF TGTGCCAGCTCATCCCGGGGCGGGGGACGGTCCTACAATGAGCAGTTCTTC
TRBJ2-3 - TRBV12-5 - CASGLVRDTQYF TGTGCTAGTGGTTTGGTTCGCGACACGCAGTATTTT
TRBJ2-7 - TRBV28 TRBD2 CASSLGTSGGYEQYF TGTGCCAGCAGTTTGGGGACTAGCGGGGGGTACGAGCAGTACTTC
TRBJ2-3 - TRBV28 - CASSLFRDTQYF TGTGCCAGCAGTTTATTCCGAGATACGCAGTATTTT
TRBJ2-7 - TRBV2 - CASTTPEGAYEQYF TGTGCCAGCACTACCCCCGAGGGTGCCTACGAGCAGTACTTC
TRBJ1-5 - TRBV28 TRBD1 CASSSLTGGIIVGNQPQHF TGTGCCAGCAGTTCTCTCACAGGGGGGATTATAGTGGGCAATCAGCCCCAGCATTTT
TRBJ2-2 - TRBV11-2 - CASSFVLAGSGELFF TGTGCCAGCAGCTTTGTACTAGCTGGTTCCGGGGAGCTGTTTTTT
TRBJ2-2 - TRBV4-2 - CASSQVGSSNTGELFF TGTGCCAGCAGCCAAGTGGGCAGTTCCAACACCGGGGAGCTGTTTTTT
TRBJ1-2 - TRBV6-1 - CASSEVRDRGYTF TGTGCCAGCAGTGAAGTAAGGGACCGGGGCTACACCTTC
TRBJ2-2 - TRBV9 - CASSISGFTGELFF TGTGCCAGCAGCATTAGCGGATTCACCGGGGAGCTGTTTTTT
TRBJ2-2 - TRBV7-3 TRBD2 CASSPRWASGGDLRPNTGELFF TGTGCCAGCAGCCCCCGTTGGGCTAGCGGGGGGGACCTTAGACCGAACACCGGGGAGCTGTTTTTT
TRBJ2-7 - TRBV14 TRBD1 CASSQTGQGGEQYF TGTGCCAGCAGCCAAACCGGACAGGGTGGCGAGCAGTACTTC
TRBJ2-2 once TRBV7-7 TRBD1 CASRQGGGPDGELFF TGTGCCAGCAGACAGGGGGGAGGACCAGACGGGGAGCTGTTTTTT
TRBJ2-1 - TRBV9 - CASSSPPDRPSNEQFF TGTGCCAGCAGCTCCCCCCCGGACCGTCCGTCCAATGAGCAGTTCTTC
TRBJ1-2 - TRBV6-5 - CASKTGLHYGYTF TGTGCCAGCAAAACAGGTCTCCACTATGGCTACACCTTC
TRBJ1-4 - TRBV7-2 - CASSPRGTPREKLFF TGTGCCAGCAGCCCCCGCGGGACCCCCAGAGAAAAACTGTTTTTT
TRBJ1-1 once TRBV19 - CASSLDTTNTEAFF TGTGCCAGTAGCCTGGACACCACGAACACTGAAGCTTTCTTT
TRBJ2-5 - TRBV2 TRBD2 CASSSAATSGSFKSIGETQYF TGTGCCAGCAGTTCCGCCGCAACTAGCGGAAGCTTTAAATCAATTGGGGAGACCCAGTACTTC
TRBJ2-7 - TRBV6-5 TRBD1 CASTLRDRPYEQYF TGTGCCAGCACTCTCCGGGACAGACCTTACGAGCAGTACTTC
TRBJ2-7 - TRBV2 - CASSAFNRITYEQYF TGTGCCAGCAGTGCTTTTAACAGGATAACCTACGAGCAGTACTTC
TRBJ1-1 - TRBV7-8 - CASSKDSSNTEAFF TGTGCCAGCAGCAAGGACAGTTCGAACACTGAAGCTTTCTTT
TRBJ1-2 - TRBV15 TRBD1 CATSGRGREGYTF TGTGCCACCAGCGGCAGGGGGCGAGAGGGCTACACCTTC
TRBJ2-1 - TRBV25-1 - CASSSGMNEQFF TGTGCCAGCAGCTCCGGAATGAATGAGCAGTTCTTC
TRBJ1-2 few TRBV27 - CATSRGGTSNYGYTF TGTGCCACATCCAGGGGCGGAACTTCTAACTATGGCTACACCTTC
TRBJ2-5 - TRBV6-5 - CASGLGRQETQYF TGTGCCAGCGGCCTCGGACGTCAAGAGACCCAGTACTTC
TRBJ1-1 once TRBV5-1 - CASSRTDSVFTEAFF TGCGCCAGCAGCCGGACGGACTCGGTCTTCACTGAAGCTTTCTTT
TRBJ1-5 - TRBV5-7 - CASSLDTNNQPQHF TGTGCCAGCAGCCTAGACACAAACAATCAGCCCCAGCATTTT
TRBJ2-7 - TRBV6-5 - CASSNPSSYEQYF TGTGCCAGCAGCAACCCTAGTTCCTACGAGCAGTACTTC
TRBJ2-7 - TRBV19 TRBD1 CASSWFQGDYEQYF TGTGCCAGTAGTTGGTTTCAGGGGGACTACGAGCAGTACTTC
TRBJ1-2 - TRBV2 - CASSNQQENYGYTF TGTGCCAGCAGTAACCAACAGGAAAACTATGGCTACACCTTC
TRBJ2-3 - TRBV18 - CASSVLQESSTQYF TGTGCCAGCTCAGTGTTGCAGGAAAGTAGTACGCAGTATTTT
TRBJ1-5 - TRBV6-1 - CASSEMGRFQHF TGTGCCAGCAGTGAAATGGGCCGTTTCCAGCATTTT
TRBJ1-6 few TRBV3-1/TRBV3-2 TRBD1 CASSPYRGGYNSPLHF TGTGCCAGCAGCCCCTACAGGGGAGGATATAATTCACCCCTCCACTTT
TRBJ2-7 - TRBV12-3/TRBV12-4 - CASSLGVSYEQYF TGTGCCAGCAGTTTAGGAGTTTCCTACGAGCAGTACTTC
TRBJ2-1 - TRBV3-1/TRBV3-2 - CASSPLGRGSYNEQFF TGTGCCAGCAGCCCCCTCGGGAGAGGCTCTTACAATGAGCAGTTCTTC
TRBJ1-4 - TRBV4-1 - CASSQWTYTNEKLFF TGCGCCAGCAGCCAATGGACATACACTAATGAAAAACTGTTTTTT
TRBJ1-2 - TRBV18 - CASSPPEEIYGYTF TGTGCCAGCTCACCACCCGAGGAAATCTATGGCTACACCTTC
TRBJ1-1 - TRBV5-1 - CASSLGILTEAFF TGCGCCAGCAGCTTAGGGATTCTCACTGAAGCTTTCTTT
TRBJ1-2 - TRBV9 - CASSVDLMWEGYGYTF TGTGCCAGCAGCGTAGACTTGATGTGGGAGGGCTATGGCTACACCTTC
TRBJ2-5 - TRBV5-4 TRBD2 CASSRTSGGEETQYF TGTGCCAGCAGCCGAACTAGCGGGGGAGAAGAGACCCAGTACTTC
TRBJ1-5 - TRBV16 - CASMKTRRTLNQPQHF TGTGCCAGCATGAAAACCCGGAGGACACTTAATCAGCCCCAGCATTTT
TRBJ2-2 - TRBV7-3 - CASSLMGRGRSGELFF TGTGCCAGCAGCTTAATGGGTCGGGGGCGCTCCGGGGAGCTGTTTTTT
TRBJ2-7 - TRBV4-1 TRBD2 CASSQLAGGLSYEQYF TGCGCCAGCAGCCAATTAGCGGGGGGATTGTCCTACGAGCAGTACTTC
TRBJ2-5 - TRBV24-1 TRBD1 CATSLGQGQETQYF TGTGCCACCAGTTTGGGACAGGGACAAGAGACCCAGTACTTC
TRBJ1-1 - TRBV7-3 - CASSSTGLNTEAFF TGTGCCAGCAGCTCCACCGGGCTGAACACTGAAGCTTTCTTT
TRBJ2-7 - TRBV5-1 TRBD1 CASSPLGTGYEEQYF TGCGCCAGCAGCCCGCTCGGGACAGGCTATGAAGAGCAGTACTTC
TRBJ2-7 - TRBV19 TRBD1 CASSGTGRSYEQYF TGTGCCAGTAGCGGGACAGGGCGTTCCTACGAGCAGTACTTC
TRBJ2-7 - TRBV3-1/TRBV3-2 TRBD2 CASSHRASGLYEQYF TGTGCCAGCAGCCATAGGGCTAGCGGCTTATACGAGCAGTACTTC
TRBJ1-2 - TRBV3-1/TRBV3-2 TRBD1 CASSQRDRNGYTF TGTGCCAGCAGCCAACGGGACAGGAATGGCTACACCTTC
TRBJ2-7 - TRBV10-3 TRBD1 CAISRDRFYEQYF TGTGCCATCAGCCGGGACAGATTCTACGAGCAGTACTTC
TRBJ1-3 - TRBV15 TRBD1 CATRRDQGAGNTIYF TGTGCCACCAGGAGGGATCAGGGGGCTGGAAACACCATATATTTT
TRBJ1-1 - TRBV6-6 TRBD1 CASSDGQAWGSVRAFF TGTGCCAGCAGCGACGGACAGGCATGGGGATCGGTGAGGGCTTTCTTT